This T cell receptor beta chain appears in the sequencing data of a study of human T cells and chemical hapten exposure. Study as a whole: Sensitization involved placing 2% DPC onto a roughly 2 cm by roughly 2 cm region of upper inner arm skin. Weekly administration of diphenylcyclopropenone to the scalp of patients continued throughout the roughly 22-week study. Study results and caveats: The study found expanded TCRs formed significantly more large CDR3 similarity clusters than controls. Those TCRs sitting above 1 in 1000 frequency stayed the same with DPC sensitization.

This sample's time point: patch test 1, 2 weeks after DPC sensitization. The treatment: therapeutic diphenylcyclopropenone sensitization with weekly scalp DPC. The CDR3 covers 13 residues. Trimming stripped 1 base from V and 8 bases from J, with 11 bases between. Germline CDR1 and CDR2: SGHTA and FQGNSA. Comments on this clonotype: Its antigen is undetermined.

In TCRdb, the RACE reads were re-called with MiXCR into one record per CDR3 protein. The repertoire holds more than 65,000 distinct CDR3 sequences, with 7.5% to 9% as singletons. The receptor was derived from a woman in her thirties with alopecia areata. Some clones in this sample may be carry-over from other donors' samples. Source: whole blood, taken in connection with sensitization to the hapten diphenylcyclopropenone (DPC). This chain uses TRBV7-2 with TRBJ1-1; D gene uncertain. The DNA for the CDR3 is TGTGCCAGCAGCTTAGGGGCCTGGAGGGAAGCTTTCTTT. Translating gives CASSLGAWREAFF.